This T cell receptor beta chain is from a study of T cell changes during pregnancy in multiple sclerosis. This CDR3 is built from 12 residues. Trimming cost V 4 bases and J 3 bases, with 7 bases left between them. The germline CDR1 and CDR2 sequences are SGHAT and FQNNGV. Assay: immunoSEQ multiplex PCR; the TCRdb copy retains only in-frame clones and omits some. This table holds around 34,000 clones, about nine tenths found once. V and J are TRBV11-2 and TRBJ2-7; TRBD2 is a possible D gene (6 bases). This sequence originates from a female donor with multiple sclerosis, enrolled in a pregnancy study. This specimen was CD8+ T cells from peripheral blood mononuclear cells, taken before pregnancy. CDR3 nucleotides: TGTGCCAGCAGCTCGACTAGCTACGAGCAGTACTTC. Its protein product is CASSSTSYEQYF.